The 22 T cell receptor beta chains below come from one sample, sequenced in a study of a mutant IDH1 vaccine in newly diagnosed glioma. Their recognized antigens are unknown. Time point reported: week 23, last vaccination. In the vaccine, a single dose held 300 ug of the mutant IDH1 20-mer peptide, along with topical imiquimod. Only in-frame clones appear in the TCRdb table, and some are missing; sequencing was by immunoSEQ multiplex PCR. The sample lists just under 45,000 clones; 80% to 95% were seen once. Source: PBMCs, taken from a glioma patient whose treatment included an IDH1 peptide vaccine. All receptors come from a man between 45 and 60 years old with glioma.

The genes are TRBV4-2 and TRBJ2-7; no reliable D call. Germline V CDR1 and CDR2: LGHNA, YNFKEQ. The CDR3 spans 11 residues. V lost 6 bases, J lost 7 bases, and 10 bases lay in between. The CDR3: CASSIGPEQYF. CDR3 coding DNA: TGTGCCAGCAGTATAGGACCAGAGCAGTACTTC.

The CDR3 bases are TGCAGCGTGGAGGGGGCGGGAGCGCGCGGGACCCAGTACTTC. Translation gives CSVEGAGARGTQYF. The rearrangement joins TRBV29-1 to TRBJ2-5; possibly TRBD1 or TRBD2 for D (7 bases each). CDR1 and CDR2 (germline): SQVTM, ANQGSEA. This CDR3 spans 14 amino acids. V was shortened by 6 bases and J by 7 bases, with 21 bases between the two germline ends.

This rearrangement joins TRBV9 to TRBJ2-7; 7 positions agree with TRBD1. The CDR3 has 14 residues. Unmatched junction bases numbered 6, after V lost 4 bases and J lost 2 bases. CDR1 and CDR2 from the germline V gene are SGDLS and YYNGEE. The CDR3 region has the DNA TGTGCCAGCAGCCCGGGGACAGCTACCTACGAGCAGTACTTC. Translation gives CASSPGTATYEQYF.

The chain has TRBV5-4 and TRBJ2-3; possibly TRBD2 for D (6 bases). CDR3 length: 14 residues. CDR1 and CDR2 (germline): SGHNT, YYREEE (reference sequence). V was trimmed by 1 base and J by 7 bases, leaving 13 bases between them. CDR3 in amino acids: CASSLTGDRYTQYF. DNA of the CDR3: TGTGCCAGCAGCTTGACGGGAGATCGGTATACGCAGTATTTT.

The chain carries TRBV5-1 and TRBJ2-5; 7 bases map to TRBD2. The junction had 2 bases not matched to a gene; V was cut back by 0 bases and J by 9 bases. This CDR3 spans 12 amino acids. Germline V lookup: CDR1 SGHRS, CDR2 YFSETQ. CDR3 residues: CASSLGEGPQYF. CDR3 nucleotides: TGCGCCAGCAGCTTGGGGGAGGGGCCCCAGTACTTC.

The chain couples TRBV4-1 to TRBJ2-5; 12 bases map to TRBD2. The CDR3 consists of 16 residues. Unmatched junction bases numbered 2, after V lost 0 bases and J lost 3 bases. Germline CDR1 and CDR2: MGHRA and YSYEKL. The CDR3 nucleotides read TGCGCCAGCAGCCAAGATCGACTAGCGGGAGAAGAGACCCAGTACTTC. As protein: CASSQDRLAGEETQYF.

This clone came up once. The genes are TRBV5-4 and TRBJ1-4, with a possible D match to TRBD1 (6 bases). This CDR3 is built from 14 residues. Trimming shortened V by 4 bases and J by 8 bases, and 15 bases separated the two germline ends. The V gene's germline CDR1 is SGHNT and CDR2 YYREEE (reference sequence). CDR3 coding DNA: TGTGCCAGCAGCCTGGGGGGGGCTGGGGAAAAACTGTTTTTT. Translation: CASSLGGAGEKLFF.

V gene TRBV6-5 combines with J gene TRBJ2-1; the D is unclear. The V end lost 9 bases, the J end lost 13 bases, and 19 bases lay between the germline ends. Germline V gene lookup returns CDR1 MNHEY and CDR2 SVGAGI. The CDR3 totals 12 residues. The CDR3 bases are TGTGCCAGTTGGACCGTTGACCTGGAACAGTTCTTC. As protein: CASWTVDLEQFF.

The chain links TRBV25-1 to TRBJ2-7; D unclear. Germline assignment: CDR1 MGHDK and CDR2 SYGVNS. The CDR3 consists of 11 residues. Deletions cut 3 bases from V and 2 bases from J, with 2 bases between. The chain's CDR3 is CASSDPYEQYF. Written as DNA, the CDR3 is TGTGCCAGCAGTGATCCCTACGAGCAGTACTTC.

This clone has a single count. This chain uses TRBV29-1 with TRBJ1-4, with D possibly TRBD1 on 5 matching bases. With 4 bases removed from V and 10 bases from J, the gap between germline ends came to 10 bases. The CDR3 runs to 11 residues. Germline loops: CDR1 SQVTM, CDR2 ANQGSEA. CDR3 residues: CSVAPRGKLFF. The CDR3 coding sequence is TGCAGCGTTGCCCCTAGGGGAAAACTGTTTTTT.

The rearrangement joins TRBV4-3 to TRBJ2-7; TRBD2 is a possible D gene (5 bases). The ends were cut back, 4 bases at V and 7 bases at J, with 11 bases in the middle. Germline-derived CDR1 and CDR2 are LGHNA and YSLEER. The CDR3 runs to 12 residues. Written as DNA, the CDR3 is TGCGCCAGCAGCCCGGACTGGGTGGAGCAGTACTTC. It codes for CASSPDWVEQYF.

The CDR3 coding sequence is TGTGCCAGCAGCGCCGGGGGACAGGGGGCGCGTGAGCAGTACTTC. Protein product: CASSAGGQGAREQYF. The rearrangement uses TRBV9 and TRBJ2-7, with TRBD1 matching over 12 bases. CDR3 length equals 15 residues. With V trimmed by 3 bases and J by 7 bases, 8 bases remained unmatched. In germline, CDR1 is SGDLS, CDR2 YYNGEE.

The chain joins TRBV25-1 to TRBJ1-1, with 8 nucleotides matching TRBD1. J was trimmed by 4 bases and V by 6 bases; bases with no gene match: 1. This CDR3 is 12 amino acids long. CDR1 is MGHDK, CDR2 SYGVNS, per germline. CDR3 DNA sequence: TGTGCCAGCAGGACAGGGGCCACTGAAGCTTTCTTT. Translation: CASRTGATEAFF.

This chain joins TRBV4-3 and TRBJ1-2; 7 bases map to TRBD1. The CDR3 loop spans 15 amino acids. The V segment lost 3 bases and the J segment 8 bases; nucleotides outside the gene matches: 12. From germline, CDR1 is LGHNA and CDR2 YSLEER. The DNA of the CDR3 is TGCGCCAGCAGCCACTCAACAGGGGCTTTCGGGGGCTACACCTTC. The encoded protein is CASSHSTGAFGGYTF.

As DNA, the CDR3 is TGTGCCACACGTGGAGATGGAGCTAACTATGGCTACACCTTC. This codes for CATRGDGANYGYTF. This chain uses TRBV10-3 with TRBJ1-2; D unclear. The CDR3 loop spans 14 amino acids. Germline V gives CDR1 ENHRY, CDR2 SYGVKD. Trimming took off 10 bases at V and 0 bases at J, with 15 bases between the two ends.

The V and J genes are TRBV7-6 and TRBJ2-1; unclear D gene. V was pared by 5 bases and J by 4 bases, with 9 bases between. The CDR3 runs 13 residues. Germline assignment: CDR1 SGHVS and CDR2 FNYEAQ. The CDR3 region is CASSPTGYNEQFF. As DNA, the CDR3 is TGTGCCAGCAGCCCAACTGGATACAATGAGCAGTTCTTC.

The chain combines TRBV6-1 with TRBJ2-4, with 7 positions matching TRBD1. CDR3 length: 15 amino acids. The V gene end was trimmed by 2 bases and the J gene end by 8 bases; junction bases not matched to a gene: 9. The germline V gene encodes CDR1 MNHNS and CDR2 SASEGT. The CDR3 region has the DNA TGTGCCAGCAGTGAACCGAACAGGGGTTGGGACATTCAGTACTTC. Translating gives CASSEPNRGWDIQYF.

The chain is built from TRBV6-1 and TRBJ1-2; no clear D. Germline V lookup: CDR1 MNHNS, CDR2 SASEGT. The ends were cut back, 4 bases at V and 0 bases at J, with 15 bases in the middle. The CDR3 spans 16 residues. DNA for the CDR3: TGTGCCAGCAGTGCTGGCACAAGACGAGCTAACTATGGCTACACCTTC. Protein: CASSAGTRRANYGYTF.

The V and J genes are TRBV5-6 and TRBJ1-5; a weak D match, TRBD1 (5 bases). The V and J ends lost 0 bases and 1 base respectively, with 11 bases between them. Germline values: CDR1 SGHDT, CDR2 YYEEEE. The CDR3 extends over 16 amino acids. CDR3 loop: CASSLAGGISNQPQHF. DNA for the CDR3: TGTGCCAGCAGCTTGGCCGGGGGTATCAGCAATCAGCCCCAGCATTTT. Together with reference TRBV5-6 and TRBJ1-5, the CDR3 gives the full variable domain: DAGVTQSPTHLIKTRGQQVTLRCSPKSGHDTVSWYQQALGQGPQFIFQYYEEEERQRGNFPDRFSGHQFPNYSSELNVNALLLGDSALYLCASSLAGGISNQPQHFGDGTRLSIL.

The V gene is TRBV6-5, the J gene TRBJ1-1, with a tentative D call TRBD1 (5 bases). The CDR3 consists of 14 residues. Trimming cost V 0 bases and J 10 bases, with 15 bases left between them. Germline CDR1 is MNHEY and CDR2 is SVGAGI. CDR3 sequence reads: CASSYSGQGKAAFF. CDR3 in DNA: TGTGCCAGCAGTTACTCGGGGCAGGGTAAGGCAGCTTTCTTT.

The genes are TRBV7-9 and TRBJ1-2; D remains unclear. Germline CDR1 reads SEHNR; CDR2 reads FQNEAQ (reference sequence). CDR3 size: 12 residues. Trimming pared 4 bases from V and 4 bases from J, leaving 7 bases between. Written as DNA, the CDR3 is TGTGCCAGCAGCTCCGACATCTATGGCTACACCTTC. Its translation: CASSSDIYGYTF. Variable domain in full (rest from reference TRBV7-9 and TRBJ1-2): DTGVSQNPRHKITKRGQNVTFRCDPISEHNRLYWYRQTLGQGPEFLTYFQNEAQLEKSRLLSDRFSAERPKGSFSTLEIQRTEQGDSAMYLCASSSDIYGYTFGSGTRLTVV.

The J gene is TRBJ2-3, the V gene TRBV27, with 7 bases aligning to TRBD1. CDR1 and CDR2 from the germline V gene are MNHEY and SMNVEV (reference sequence). After removal of 5 bases from V and 1 base from J, the junction contained 6 bases not matched to a gene. The CDR3 totals 15 residues. Here the CDR3 reads CASSRTGSRTDTQYF. CDR3 sequence (DNA): TGTGCCAGCAGTCGGACAGGTTCTCGCACAGATACGCAGTATTTT.